Below are 3 T cell receptor beta chains sequenced from a single sample in a study of identical twins listed by TCRdb under 2016. Library preparation was by 5' RACE. Sequencing was performed on an Illumina HiSeq 2000. The public reads were run again by TCRdb, first through fastp at Q25 and then through MiXCR, and only productive beta chains were kept. Each entry merges the rows of one CDR3 protein and shows their most common DNA and genes. Here the sample has 1.5 million to 2 million distinct CDR3 sequences; 25% to 35% occur a single time. Over 0.25% of the sample lies in the top ten. The sequencing input was cord blood. The receptors derive from a newborn girl in good health.

The rearrangement uses TRBV24-1 and TRBJ2-3, with a possible D match to TRBD2 (6 bases). Germline V gene sequence: CDR1 KGHDR, CDR2 SFDVKD. V lost 6 bases and J 2 bases, leaving 11 bases between the germline ends. The CDR3 has 14 residues. Written as DNA, the CDR3 is TGTGCCACCAGTCGGTCTAGCGCCACAGATACGCAGTATTTT. Translating it yields CATSRSSATDTQYF.

The rearrangement joins TRBV6-1 to TRBJ1-1; D is uncertain. Deletions cut 6 bases from V and 6 bases from J, with 11 bases between. The CDR3 totals 12 residues. Germline V CDR1 and CDR2: MNHNS, SASEGT. In DNA, the CDR3 is TGTGCCAGCAGAGCACGGAGGGCTGAAGCTTTCTTT. Its translation is CASRARRAEAFF.

The chain uses TRBV20-1 and TRBJ2-4; 7 nucleotides match TRBD1. The tail of the sequence fits TRBJ2-7 better, so the J call may be wrong. This CDR3 is 14 amino acids long. The V gene's germline CDR1 is DFQATT and CDR2 SNEGSKA (reference sequence). CDR3 in DNA: TGCAGTGCTAGCAGGACAGGCAGCTCCTACGAGCAGTACTTC. Amino acids: CSASRTGSSYEQYF.